This TCR beta chain was sequenced during a study of identical twins (dated by TCRdb to 2016 to 2017). General notes on the study: The study deep-sequenced TCR alpha and beta repertoires from monozygotic twins, unrelated adults of various ages and cord blood to test whether fetal clonotypes persist. Replicate twin experiments were performed at different times using different library preparation protocols to rule out contamination.

For this clonotype: Which antigen it targets is not known. Base qualities are not at hand, and no much larger clone is one base apart.

Here is what the overall study found, with its caveats: Because the same donors could not be followed over many years, the conclusions depended on cross-sectional statistical analysis. Compared with coincidental sharing between unrelated individuals, an excess of low generation-probability sequences was observed among out-of-frame TCR alpha sequences shared between twins. In monozygotic twins, out-of-frame TCR alpha sharing was systematically underestimated by recombination models, although the models agreed with sharing between unrelated individuals. In beta out-of-frame sequences, excess twin sharing was weaker, because having fewer shared sequences lowered the signal-to-noise ratio. Invariant T cells such as MAIT and iNKT could partly confound zero-insertion analyses, although diverse VJ usage argued against such confounding for most clonotypes. Abundant cord blood beta clonotypes carried fewer insertions; young adult naive repertoires showed a weaker similar trend, while memory repertoires showed none.

The method behind the library was 5' RACE. Sequencer: Illumina HiSeq 2000. A universal primer binding site was introduced by template switching, and a unique molecular identifier was present in the final cDNA, enabling accurate counting of TCR cDNA molecules. First-strand cDNA for TCR alpha and beta chains was synthesized from specific primers in the conserved constant-segment region. To control for contamination, each cDNA library was double barcoded with a SMART-Mk sample barcode plus Illumina barcodes. Two successive PCR steps introduced TruSeq adapter sequences along with Illumina sample barcodes. TCR alpha and beta cDNA libraries were sequenced on the Illumina HiSeq platform with custom primers. In the original analysis: Raw reads were processed with MiGEC to extract unique molecular identifiers, and MiXCR was used to determine CDR3 positions. Recombination models were inferred per individual with the repgenHMM and IGoR tools using an EM algorithm. Shared clonotype analysis was performed with the tcR package in R, normalizing sharing by the product of cloneset sizes. Out-of-frame nonproductive sequences were analyzed to study raw recombination free of thymic and clonal selection effects. The public reads were quality trimmed at Q25 with fastp and then assembled into clones with MiXCR by TCRdb, keeping productive beta chains. Each record represents a unique CDR3 protein, reported with the most common genes and DNA among its rows. The V and J calls were determined by TCRdb, not by the authors. In this sample the table shows hundreds of thousands of distinct CDR3 sequences, approximately 20% of which occur a single time. Together, the top ten hold approximately 0.52% of the sample.

Every donor was a healthy Caucasian. The twin cohort consisted of three pairs of female monozygotic twins, all aged roughly 18 to 30 years. CD4+ and CD8+ T cell populations were isolated with positive isolation kits from Invitrogen. These data were also reused for a study on yellow fever vaccine responses in identical twins. Drawing on the second study: The authors reported that the T cell response to vaccination in identical twins appeared partly convergent and partly personalized. Focusing on identical twins, the study followed the T cell clones that responded to the vaccine, and did so with precision.

The sample comprised CD4+ T cells sorted from blood. This sequence was found in a woman aged 18-35 years in good health.

The nucleotide sequence reads as follows: TGCGCCAGCAAACCCTTTCCACAGGGGGCAGGCGCAGATACGCAGTATTTT. Translated, this gives CASKPFPQGAGADTQYF. This sequence uses TRBV4-1 and TRBJ2-3; 9 middle bases align to TRBD1. Trimming accounts for 7 bases at V and 4 bases at J, while the number of junction bases matched to no gene is 15. The CDR3, from cysteine to phenylalanine, totals 17 residues. The retained sequence is limited to the CDR3, 51 bases, with the frame set at the first base. Per the germline V gene, MGHRA is the CDR1 and YSYEKL is the CDR2.